Given below is one T cell receptor beta chain in context. Its specificity is not known. TCRdb reprocessed the 5' RACE reads via MiXCR and lists one record per CDR3 protein. Here the sample spans hundreds of thousands of distinct CDR3 sequences, around a sixth being singletons. This sample was taken from a study of identical twins. Study-wide points: Partial confounding of zero-insertion analyses by invariant MAIT and iNKT cells was possible.

The CDR3 totals 18 residues. CDR1 is SGHAT and CDR2 is FQDESV in the germline V gene (reference sequence). Unmatched junction bases numbered 12, after V lost 4 bases and J lost 2 bases. The data were also submitted as part of a second study, on T cells expressing NK-cell markers. That source notes: Seven of the eight sequenced donors were HCMV-seropositive; one was seronegative.

The gene calls are TRBV11-1 and TRBJ2-3; 10 nucleotides match TRBD2. Sample: PBMCs. The TCR was taken from a woman between 18 and 29 years old in good health. CDR3 residues: CASSSLLPGLAYTDTQYF. The CDR3, as DNA: TGTGCCAGCAGCTCCCTACTGCCGGGACTAGCGTACACAGATACGCAGTATTTT.